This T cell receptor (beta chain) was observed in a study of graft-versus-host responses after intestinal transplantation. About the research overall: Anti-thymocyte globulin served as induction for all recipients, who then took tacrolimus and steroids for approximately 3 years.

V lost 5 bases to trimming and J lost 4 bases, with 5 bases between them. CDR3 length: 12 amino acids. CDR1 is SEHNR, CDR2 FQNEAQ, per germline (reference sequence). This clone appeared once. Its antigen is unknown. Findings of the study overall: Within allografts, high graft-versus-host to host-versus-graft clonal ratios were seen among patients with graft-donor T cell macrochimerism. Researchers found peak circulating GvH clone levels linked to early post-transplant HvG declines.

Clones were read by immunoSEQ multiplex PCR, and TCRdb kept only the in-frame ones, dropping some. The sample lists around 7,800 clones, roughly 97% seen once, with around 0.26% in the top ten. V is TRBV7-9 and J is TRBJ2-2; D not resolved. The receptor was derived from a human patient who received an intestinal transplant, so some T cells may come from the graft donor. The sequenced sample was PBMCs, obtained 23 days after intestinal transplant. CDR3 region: CASSPGTGELFF. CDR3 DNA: TGTGCCAGCAGCCCCGGCACCGGGGAGCTGTTTTTT.